This T cell receptor (beta chain) was sequenced for a study of blood T cell repertoires in COVID-19. Across the whole study: Specimens from acute and convalescent COVID-19 originated in the United States, Italy and Spain.

The study drew participants aged about 18 to 89 years from approximately 25 US areas. All recovered Cohort 3 donors got two negative PCRs, got clearance, or saw symptom resolution. Germline CDR1 and CDR2: KGHDR and SFDVKD. The CDR3 is 17 amino acids. The germline V and J ends were trimmed by 1 base and 1 base, with 14 bases remaining between them. Under the authors' procedure: Quantification of nucleated cells was approximated via reference gene primer amplification. TCRdb's table, derived via immunoSEQ multiplex PCR, lists solely in-frame clones and lacks some. The DNA was the basis for D and trimming; V, J and clone size are from that table. The sample carries roughly 400,000 clones, roughly 91% recorded once.

The chain joins TRBV24-1 to TRBJ2-3; TRBD1 might be the D (6 bases). Source material: PBMCs or T cells enriched from blood (not recorded which). The receptor's source is a woman aged 25 to 39 who had recovered from COVID-19. DNA for the CDR3: TGTGCCACCAGTGATTTTTTTCCGGACAGTCGCACAGATACGCAGTATTTT. Its protein product is CATSDFFPDSRTDTQYF.